Below, 8 T cell receptor beta chains from the same sample are listed, as sequenced in a study of T cell changes during pregnancy in multiple sclerosis. Repertoires were generated with immunoSEQ multiplex PCR, while TCRdb's copy carries only in-frame clones and drops some. There are some 87,000 clones in the sample; 90% to 95% occur only once, and 0.85% to 1.3% lies in the top ten. The material sequenced was peripheral blood, taken in the second trimester of pregnancy. These receptors all come from a female donor with multiple sclerosis, enrolled in a pregnancy study.

The chain combines TRBV10-1 with TRBJ2-2; 7 bases line up with TRBD2. V was pared by 3 bases and J by 4 bases, with 5 bases of the junction left unmatched. The CDR3 has 15 amino acids. The V gene's germline CDR1 is WNHNN and CDR2 SYGVQD (reference sequence). CDR3 DNA sequence: TGCGCCAGCAGTGAAAGCGGGACGGGCACCGGGGAGCTGTTTTTT. Protein: CASSESGTGTGELFF.

The V gene is TRBV30, the J gene TRBJ2-2, with 12 nucleotides matching TRBD2. Germline CDR1 reads GTSNPN; CDR2 reads SVGIG (reference sequence). The V gene end was trimmed by 4 bases and the J gene end by 4 bases; junction bases not matched to a gene: 4. This CDR3 spans 15 amino acids. Here the CDR3 DNA reads TGTGCCTGGAAAAGGACTAGCGGGGTCACCGGGGAGCTGTTTTTT. This sequence encodes CAWKRTSGVTGELFF.

The J gene is TRBJ2-1, the V gene TRBV29-1; 10 bases are shared with TRBD2. This CDR3 contains 18 residues. Germline V gene data show CDR1 as SQVTM and CDR2 as ANQGSEA. V was clipped by 2 bases and J by 4 bases; unmatched bases: 14. The CDR3 is CSVEKWVAGGRGYNEQFF. For the CDR3, the DNA is TGCAGCGTTGAAAAGTGGGTAGCGGGAGGACGGGGATACAATGAGCAGTTCTTC.

This chain connects TRBV11-3 to TRBJ2-7; maybe TRBD1 (6 bases). V was clipped by 5 bases and J by 4 bases, with 12 bases between them. The CDR3 has 13 amino acids. Per the germline V gene, CDR1 is SGHNT and CDR2 is YENEEA. CDR3 amino acids: CASSHARGYEQYF. CDR3 nucleotides: TGTGCCAGCAGCCACGCCAGGGGATACGAGCAGTACTTC.

The V gene is TRBV6-6, the J gene TRBJ1-2, with 7 bases identical to TRBD1. The CDR3 spans 14 residues. CDR1 is MNHNY, CDR2 SVGAGI, per germline (reference sequence). V gave up 11 bases and J gave up 4 bases; unmatched junction bases: 13. The CDR3 nucleotides are TGTGCCGCCGCCGACAGGGAGCGCCTCTATGGCTACACCTTC. Translation gives CAAADRERLYGYTF.

The chain employs TRBV30 and TRBJ1-2; D possibly corresponds to TRBD1 (6 bases). This CDR3 is 10 amino acids long. Germline V lookup: CDR1 GTSNPN, CDR2 SVGIG (reference sequence). The germline V and J ends were trimmed by 8 bases and 12 bases, with 16 bases remaining between them. The CDR3 here is CALEEGQDTF. CDR3 bases: TGTGCCCTAGAAGAGGGACAAGACACCTTC. The whole variable domain, filled in from reference TRBV30 and TRBJ1-2, reads SQTIHQWPATLVQPVGSPLSLECTVEGTSNPNLYWYRQAAGRGLQLLFYSVGIGQISSEVPQNLSASRPQDRQFILSSKKLLLSDSGFYLCALEEGQDTFGSGTRLTVV.

As DNA, the CDR3 is TGTGCCAGCAGCTTAGGGCTAGCGGGAGAGCAGTTCTTC. It specifies CASSLGLAGEQFF. The genes are TRBV11-2 and TRBJ2-1, with 9 bases matching TRBD2. Germline V gives CDR1 SGHAT, CDR2 FQNNGV. Trimming took 1 base from V and 10 from J; bases not matched to a gene: 2. CDR3 length: 13 amino acids.

This chain uses TRBV7-2 with TRBJ2-3; 10 bases are a match to TRBD2. V trimming: 6 bases; J trimming: 5 bases; junction bases outside the gene matches: 14. Germline V gene sequence: CDR1 SGHTA, CDR2 FQGNSA. CDR3 length: 17 residues. The CDR3 DNA sequence: TGTGCCAGCAGACAATCTTTAGCGGGAGGTACCGGAGATACGCAGTATTTT. It yields the protein CASRQSLAGGTGDTQYF. Supplemented by reference TRBV7-2 and TRBJ2-3, the full variable domain reads GAGVSQSPSNKVTEKGKDVELRCDPISGHTALYWYRQSLGQGLEFLIYFQGNSAPDKSGLPSDRFSAERTGGSVSTLTIQRTQQEDSAVYLCASRQSLAGGTGDTQYFGPGTRLTVL.